This paragraph covers one T cell receptor (beta chain) sequence. These data come from a study of tumor-infiltrating lymphocytes in oesophageal squamous cell carcinoma. TCRdb redid the calling of the reads with MiXCR, one entry per CDR3 protein. The table includes approximately 10,000 distinct CDR3 sequences, about three fifths detected once. Sequencing was done on a sample of blood. The clonotype comes from a female donor with esophageal squamous cell carcinoma.

For the CDR3, the DNA is TGTGCCAGCAGCTCATCCGGGACTACCAATGAGCAGTTCTTC. Translation gives CASSSSGTTNEQFF. The chain is built from TRBV7-3 and TRBJ2-1, with TRBD2 identical over 7 bases. From germline, CDR1 is SGHTA and CDR2 FQGTGA. Unmatched junction bases numbered 6, after V lost 4 bases and J lost 6 bases. The length of the CDR3 is 14 residues.